These T cell receptor beta chains were read from a single sample in a study of blood T cell repertoires in COVID-19. TCRdb keeps only in-frame clones here, not all; method: immunoSEQ multiplex PCR. The profile shows roughly 250,000 clones, around 85% of them singletons. The specimen was peripheral blood. These receptors were obtained from a woman aged 40 to 49 with active or convalescent COVID-19. Both conserved end residues are part of each CDR3. The D gene is left open where the match is weak. Only part of the rows carry a size: once, few, many, or a class if the clone is expanded.

- | TRBJ1-4 | - | TRBV5-1 | TGCGCCAGCAGCTTGGATGGTCAGATGAATGAAAAACTGTTTTTT | CASSLDGQMNEKLFF
- | TRBJ1-1 | TRBD1 | TRBV20-1 | TGCAGTGCTGCCGGGACAGTCGGAGGTTTCTTT | CSAAGTVGGFF
- | TRBJ2-7 | - | TRBV10-1 | TGCGCCAGCAGTGAGTCGGGCCGGTTTTCTTATTCTCCGCAGTACTTC | CASSESGRFSYSPQYF
- | TRBJ2-2 | - | TRBV5-5 | TGTGCCAGCAGCTCGAGGGCTACCAACACCGGGGAGCTGTTTTTT | CASSSRATNTGELFF
- | TRBJ1-2 | TRBD1 | TRBV19 | TGTGCCAGTAGATCTTCCCAGGACAGGGGAATCTACACCTTC | CASRSSQDRGIYTF
- | TRBJ2-3 | TRBD1 | TRBV19 | TGTGCCAGTAATGAGGGGGCCCGGGGTACGCAGTATTTT | CASNEGARGTQYF
- | TRBJ2-7 | TRBD2 | TRBV4-2 | TGTGCCAGCAGCCAAGATTCGGGGGGGAACTACGAGCAGTACTTC | CASSQDSGGNYEQYF
many | TRBJ2-7 | TRBD1 | TRBV29-1 | TGCAGCGCCGGGACAGGGGGCGCAACTTACGAGCAGTACTTC | CSAGTGGATYEQYF
- | TRBJ1-4 | - | TRBV5-1 | TGCGCCAGCAGACTTGCAACTAATGAAAAACTGTTTTTT | CASRLATNEKLFF
- | TRBJ1-1 | - | TRBV29-1 | TGCAGCGCTTCAGATTTCGCCAGGAACACTGAAGCTTTCTTT | CSASDFARNTEAFF
- | TRBJ1-1 | - | TRBV5-1 | TGCGCCAGCAGCTTGGTTATGGGGGCCTGGGATACTGAAGCTTTCTTT | CASSLVMGAWDTEAFF
- | TRBJ1-2 | TRBD1 | TRBV10-3 | TGTGCCATCAGTCAGGGGGAAGGGTATGGCTACACCTTC | CAISQGEGYGYTF
- | TRBJ1-2 | TRBD1 | TRBV18 | TGTGCCAGCTCACCATCTGGACAGGCCTATGGCTACACCTTC | CASSPSGQAYGYTF
- | TRBJ1-2 | TRBD1 | TRBV7-3 | TGTGCCAGCAGCTTCAACTCACAGGGGCCCTATGGCTACACCTTC | CASSFNSQGPYGYTF
- | TRBJ1-2 | - | TRBV5-4 | TGTGCCAGCAGCTTTAAGGCAGGGGCTGGAGGCTACACCTTC | CASSFKAGAGGYTF
- | TRBJ1-1 | - | TRBV6-5 | TGTGCCAGCAGCCCCGGGCGGGTAAACACTGAAGCTTTCTTT | CASSPGRVNTEAFF
- | TRBJ2-5 | TRBD2 | TRBV13 | TGTGCCAGCAGCTCCTGGACTAGCGGGGGGGCCGCAGAGACCCAGTACTTC | CASSSWTSGGAAETQYF
many | TRBJ1-3 | TRBD1 | TRBV7-2 | TGTGCCAGCAGCTTAGTGACAGGGGGTGGAAACACCATATATTTT | CASSLVTGGGNTIYF
- | TRBJ1-2 | - | TRBV27 | TGTGCCAGCAGTCCAAGGACGGGAACCGGGATCCTATTCTATGGCTACACCTTC | CASSPRTGTGILFYGYTF
- | TRBJ1-2 | TRBD1 | TRBV27 | TGTGCCAGCAGTCGGCAGGGGGCGTCCGGCTACACCTTC | CASSRQGASGYTF
- | TRBJ1-1 | - | TRBV5-4 | TGTGCCAGCAGCACGGCAGGCACTGAAGCTTTCTTT | CASSTAGTEAFF
- | TRBJ2-3 | TRBD2 | TRBV5-1 | TGCGCCAGCAGCCCCCCCGCCCTAGCGGGCCGGAGAGATACGCAGTATTTT | CASSPPALAGRRDTQYF
- | TRBJ1-5 | - | TRBV24-1 | TGTGCCACCAGTGGCAGGGCTGTTTTTAGCAATCAGCCCCAGCATTTT | CATSGRAVFSNQPQHF
- | TRBJ2-2 | - | TRBV30 | TGTGCCTGGAGTGACCCGAGTCGCGGGGCGAACACCGGGGAGCTGTTTTTT | CAWSDPSRGANTGELFF
- | TRBJ1-3 | - | TRBV5-4 | TGTGCCAGCAGCCCTTCTCCTGGAAACACCATATATTTT | CASSPSPGNTIYF
- | TRBJ2-2 | - | TRBV18 | TGTGCCAGCTCACCAAGCCCTGGGGCAGGGACCGGGGAGCTGTTTTTT | CASSPSPGAGTGELFF
- | TRBJ1-3 | - | TRBV9 | TGTGCCAGCAGCGTCACAGGGATCTCTGGAAACACCATATATTTT | CASSVTGISGNTIYF
- | TRBJ2-1 | TRBD2 | TRBV28 | TGTGCCAGCAGTGAACTAGCGGGGGCCCCCTTTAAGGGCAATGAGCAGTTCTTC | CASSELAGAPFKGNEQFF
- | TRBJ1-6 | - | TRBV5-1 | TGCGCCAGCAGCTTTCAGAATTCACCCCTCCACTTT | CASSFQNSPLHF
once | TRBJ2-5 | - | TRBV28 | TGTGCCAGCAGTTCCTTCTGGGGCACGGGTGAGACCCAGTACTTC | CASSSFWGTGETQYF
- | TRBJ2-3 | - | TRBV3-1/TRBV3-2 | TGTGCCAGCAGCCTCTTAACAGATACGCAGTATTTT | CASSLLTDTQYF
- | TRBJ2-1 | - | TRBV10-3 | TGTGCCATCAGTGGGACAGACAATGAGCAGTTCTTC | CAISGTDNEQFF
few | TRBJ1-2 | TRBD1 | TRBV19 | TGTGCCAGTAACCCGGGACAGGGGGCAGGTGGCTACACCTTC | CASNPGQGAGGYTF
- | TRBJ1-6 | - | TRBV11-2 | TGTGCCAGCAGCTTAGTACAGTCCCTGGTCGGACCCCTCCACTTT | CASSLVQSLVGPLHF
once | TRBJ1-2 | - | TRBV30 | TGTGCCTGGAGTGTATATGAGGATGGCTACACCTTC | CAWSVYEDGYTF
- | TRBJ2-3 | TRBD1 | TRBV7-3 | TGTGCCAGCAGCTTGGGGACAGGGATGCAGTATTTT | CASSLGTGMQYF
- | TRBJ1-1 | - | TRBV7-6 | TGTGCCAGCAGTCCAGCCGGGGGAAACACTGAAGCTTTCTTT | CASSPAGGNTEAFF
- | TRBJ2-5 | - | TRBV5-1 | TGCGCCAGCAGCTCGGAGCGAGTAGAGACCCAGTACTTC | CASSSERVETQYF
once | TRBJ1-1 | - | TRBV27 | TGTGCCAGCAGTTTTCTAGGAAGGGGCATGAACACTGAAGCTTTCTTT | CASSFLGRGMNTEAFF
few | TRBJ1-3 | - | TRBV6-1 | TGTGCCAGCAGTGAAGTAGGCGGGGACACCATATATTTT | CASSEVGGDTIYF
- | TRBJ2-1 | - | TRBV5-1 | TGCGCCAGCAGCTTGACGGTCGACAATGAGCAGTTCTTC | CASSLTVDNEQFF
- | TRBJ1-2 | - | TRBV10-3 | TGTGCCATCAGTGGACAGGCTCTATATGGCTACACCTTC | CAISGQALYGYTF
- | TRBJ1-5 | - | TRBV7-8 | TGTGCCAGCAGCTCAGACAGAGCGAATCAGCCCCAGCATTTT | CASSSDRANQPQHF
- | TRBJ1-6 | - | TRBV7-9 | TGTGCCAGCAGCTTAGCAGGACAGACGGATTCACCCCTCCACTTT | CASSLAGQTDSPLHF
- | TRBJ1-1 | - | TRBV3-1/TRBV3-2 | TGTGCCAGCAGCCAAGTTATGATGACAGGACGCACTGAAGCTTTCTTT | CASSQVMMTGRTEAFF
- | TRBJ2-5 | - | TRBV28 | TGTGCCAGCAGTTTAGACCGAGGGGGTGGGCAAGAGACCCAGTACTTC | CASSLDRGGGQETQYF
- | TRBJ2-2 | - | TRBV9 | TGTGCCAGCAGCGCGATGGGGACTGGCACCGGGGAGCTGTTTTTT | CASSAMGTGTGELFF